This T cell receptor beta chain was observed in a study of early T cells in non-severe SARS-CoV-2 infection (dated by TCRdb to 2020 to 2022). Study-wide context: Bulk RNA from unsorted whole blood was used for TCR sequencing, so alpha and beta chains could not be paired.

The study was a case-control design nested within a healthcare worker cohort in London, UK, with weekly nasopharyngeal swab PCR tests and blood sampling. Healthcare workers were enrolled in the week of the UK lockdown, from 23 to 31 March 2020, and were followed every week for up to roughly 15 weeks. CDR1 and CDR2 were assigned from the germline V gene (reference sequence) as SEHNR and FQNEAQ. Taken from cysteine to phenylalanine, the CDR3 has 16 residues. The read is trimmed to its CDR3 DNA, 48 bases read in frame from base 1. Deletion took 1 base off V and 0 bases off J, with a span of 12 bases between the germline ends. The investigation overall reported the following: VDJdb matching was skewed toward anti-spike CD8 responses and likely underestimated virus-specific expansions by missing private and CD4 specificities.

The library relied on 5' RACE. The instrument was a NextSeq 500. In the TCR library protocol, unique molecular identifiers were attached to individual cDNA molecules to correct for PCR bias and sequencing error. Both TCR alpha and beta chains were sequenced, and tight co-correlation was observed between alpha and beta sequence abundances in each sample. Processing in the source paper ran as follows. Decombinator V4 was used to annotate TCR sequences for V gene, J gene and CDR3. TCRs were defined as expanded if a significant change between any two time points was detected under a Poisson model with p below 0.0001. Abundances of TCRs were expressed as counts per million after normalisation to the total number of TCRs sequenced in each sample. MAIT TCRs were defined by TRAV1-2 paired with TRAJ12, TRAJ20 or TRAJ33, and iNKT TCRs by TRAV10 paired with TRAJ18. VDJdb, accessed 1 November 2021, was searched for CMV, EBV and SARS-CoV-2 annotated TCRs, excluding TCRs annotated for multiple antigens. TCRdb trimmed public reads at Q25 via fastp, called clones via MiXCR and kept in-frame beta chains. Identical CDR3 proteins give one entry, which carries the most common genes and DNA. In this record, the V and J calls reflect TCRdb's handling and not the investigators' own analysis. This sample is represented by tens of thousands of distinct CDR3 sequences; 5.8% of them were singletons. Roughly 4.9% of the sample is taken by the ten largest.

This clonotype was found many times. Which antigen it targets is not known. The input lacks base qualities; no much larger clone sits a single base away. Here the chain combines TRBV7-9 and TRBJ2-5, with a tentative D gene TRBD2 over 5 matching bases. The sample was whole blood. The clonotype originates from an adult who was a healthcare worker with PCR-confirmed SARS-CoV-2 infection or an uninfected control (not recorded which). The CDR3 here reads CASSLGERRHQETQYF. Here is the DNA: TGTGCCAGCAGCTTAGGGGAGAGACGGCACCAAGAGACCCAGTACTTC. Where the CDR3 stops, the reference TRBV7-9 and TRBJ2-5 genes take over; the full variable domain is DTGVSQNPRHKITKRGQNVTFRCDPISEHNRLYWYRQTLGQGPEFLTYFQNEAQLEKSRLLSDRFSAERPKGSFSTLEIQRTEQGDSAMYLCASSLGERRHQETQYFGPGTRLLVL.